The sequence of this T cell receptor beta chain was determined in a study of cytomegalovirus exposure and HLA in healthy donors listed by TCRdb under 2017. Some background on the complete study: According to a later analysis, one platform produced both the roughly 130 validation repertoires and the 550 to 800 repertoires of the first cohort. The study was designed to test whether signatures of past pathogen exposure could be identified by cataloging public T cell receptors. To predict cytomegalovirus infection status, the study combined high-throughput TCR immunosequencing, statistical association of individual TCRs with disease status, and machine learning. Besides the first cohort of 550 to 750 subjects, a separate validation cohort made up of 120 different subjects was used. The investigation overall reported the following: The authors suggested that the approach could potentially be generalized to other disease states and immunological phenotypes. In both the original and validation cohorts, the classifier was reported to diagnose cytomegalovirus status with high specificity and sensitivity. In vitro tests confirmed that a few of the cytomegalovirus-associated TCR beta chains recognize cytomegalovirus antigens. Of the cluster scores, roughly 95% were above 0 in a later analysis, which found that TCRs clustered in the first cohort also tended to co-occur in the 120 validation repertoires. A total of fewer than 200 TCR beta chains were listed by the study as associated with cytomegalovirus. The validation cohort had no HLA typing available for a later analysis, so co-occurrence within that cohort was assessed over all 120 or so repertoires. Most TCR sequences were observed very rarely across donors, whereas some public TCRs were present in many individuals.

The donors belonged to the validation cohort of over a hundred subjects, which was separate from the approximately 610-subject first cohort. Cut back by 6 bases and 3 bases, the V and J ends lie 20 bases apart. CDR1 and CDR2 were assigned from the germline V gene as SGHDN and FVKESK. The CDR3, from cysteine to phenylalanine, totals 16 residues. The kept DNA is CDR3 alone, 48 bases in frame from the first base. For this clone: Its antigen target is currently unknown. There are no base qualities to consult, and no much larger clone falls within one base.

The library was generated by the immunoSEQ multiplex PCR assay. The authors' analysis ran thus. A statistical classification framework was developed to diagnose cytomegalovirus status using the catalog of TCR beta chain sequences. TCRdb limited this immuneACCESS table to in-frame rearrangements with V and J called. A share of clones is missing; checked studies link under half to unresolved V genes, and the rest is unexplained. D and trimming were read from the DNA, whereas the V and J calls and clone size are those reported in that table. For this sample there are fewer than 200,000 clones; 85% to 90% appear just once. The ten largest clonotypes hold 4% to 5% of the sample.

Sequencing input: PBMCs. Recombination joined TRBV14 with TRBJ1-2; TRBD1 is possibly the D segment (6 matching bases). The origin of this receptor is a man in his late teens or twenties in good health and CMV-seropositive. The bases read TGTGCCAGCAGTCAACGTTGGACAGCGAGCGACTATGGCTACACCTTC. It encodes CASSQRWTASDYGYTF.